The 2 T cell receptor beta chains reported below all come from one sample, sequenced in a study of blood T cell repertoires in COVID-19 (dated by TCRdb to 2018 to 2021). The library came from the immunoSEQ multiplex PCR assay. TCRdb provides this immuneACCESS table in a form limited to in-frame rearrangements. Some clones are lacking; in checked studies, under half of them reflect an unresolved V gene, and why the rest are absent is not known. The sample table lists about 100,000 clones, roughly 80% of them with a count of one. Approximately 29% of the sample belongs to the ten largest clones. Specimen: peripheral blood. The receptors derive from a man between 65 and 85 years old with active or convalescent COVID-19.

Concerning this clone itself: The same CDR3 can be traced to other DNA sequences in this sample. J is TRBJ2-5 and V is TRBV7-9, with TRBD1 identical over 10 bases. The germline gives CDR1 SEHNR, CDR2 FQNEAQ (reference sequence). The CDR3 has 16 residues. The V segment lost 3 bases and the J segment 2 bases; nucleotides outside the gene matches: 6. This chain's CDR3 is CASSLRDRGLQETQYF. In DNA form, the CDR3 reads TGTGCCAGCAGCTTGAGGGACAGGGGCTTGCAAGAGACCCAGTACTTC.

This sequence joins TRBV27 and TRBJ1-6, with D hard to call. The length of the CDR3 is 14 residues. CDR1 is MNHEY, CDR2 SMNVEV, per germline (reference sequence). V was trimmed by 5 bases and J by 5 bases, leaving 10 bases between them. The CDR3 reads CASSPVSHNSPLHF. The CDR3 nucleotides are TGTGCCAGCAGTCCAGTCAGTCATAATTCACCCCTCCACTTT.